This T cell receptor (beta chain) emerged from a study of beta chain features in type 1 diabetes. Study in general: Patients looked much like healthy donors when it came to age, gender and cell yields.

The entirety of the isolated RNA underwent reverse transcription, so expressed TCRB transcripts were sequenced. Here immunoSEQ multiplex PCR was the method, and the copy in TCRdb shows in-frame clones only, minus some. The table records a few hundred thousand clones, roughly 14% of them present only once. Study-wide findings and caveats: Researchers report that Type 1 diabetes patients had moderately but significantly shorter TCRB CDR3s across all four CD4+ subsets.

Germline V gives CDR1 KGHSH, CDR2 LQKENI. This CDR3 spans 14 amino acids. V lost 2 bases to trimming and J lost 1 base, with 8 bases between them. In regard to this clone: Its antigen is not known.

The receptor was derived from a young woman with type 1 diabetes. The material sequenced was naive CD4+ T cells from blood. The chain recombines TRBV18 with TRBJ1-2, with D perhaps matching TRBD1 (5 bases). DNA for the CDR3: TGTGCCAGCTCACCATACGGGGGTAACTATGGCTACACCTTC. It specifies CASSPYGGNYGYTF. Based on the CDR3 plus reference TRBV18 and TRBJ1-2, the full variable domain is NAGVMQNPRHLVRRRGQEARLRCSPMKGHSHVYWYRQLPEEGLKFMVYLQKENIIDESGMPKERFSAEFPKEGPSILRIQQVVRGDSAAYFCASSPYGGNYGYTFGSGTRLTVV.